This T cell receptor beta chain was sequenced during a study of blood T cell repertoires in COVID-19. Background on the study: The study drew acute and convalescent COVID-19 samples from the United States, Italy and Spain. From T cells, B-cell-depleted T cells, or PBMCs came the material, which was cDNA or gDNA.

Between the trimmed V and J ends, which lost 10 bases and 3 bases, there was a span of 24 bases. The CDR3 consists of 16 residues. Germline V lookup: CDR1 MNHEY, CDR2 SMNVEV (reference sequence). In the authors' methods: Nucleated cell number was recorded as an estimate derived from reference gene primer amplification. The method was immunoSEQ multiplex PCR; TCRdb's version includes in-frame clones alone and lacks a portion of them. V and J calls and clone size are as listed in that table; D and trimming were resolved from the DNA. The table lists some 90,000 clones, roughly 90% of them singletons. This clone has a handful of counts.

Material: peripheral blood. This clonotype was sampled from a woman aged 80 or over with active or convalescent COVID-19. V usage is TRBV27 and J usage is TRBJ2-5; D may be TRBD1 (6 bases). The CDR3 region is CATSYPSEGEEETQYF. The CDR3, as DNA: TGTGCCACGTCTTACCCTAGTGAGGGGGAAGAAGAGACCCAGTACTTC.